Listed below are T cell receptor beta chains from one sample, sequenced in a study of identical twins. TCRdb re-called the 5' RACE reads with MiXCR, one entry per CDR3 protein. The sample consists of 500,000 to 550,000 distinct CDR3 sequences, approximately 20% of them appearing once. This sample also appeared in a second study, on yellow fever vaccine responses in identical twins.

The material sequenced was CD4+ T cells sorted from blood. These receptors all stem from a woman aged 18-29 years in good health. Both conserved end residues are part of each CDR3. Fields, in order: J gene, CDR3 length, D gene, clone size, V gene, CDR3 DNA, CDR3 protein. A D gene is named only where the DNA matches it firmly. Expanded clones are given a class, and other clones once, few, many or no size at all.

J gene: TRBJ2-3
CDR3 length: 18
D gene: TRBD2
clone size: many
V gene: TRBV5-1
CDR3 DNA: TGCGCCAGCAGCTTGAGCGGTGCGACTAGCGGGACTACAGATACGCAGTATTTT
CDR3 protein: CASSLSGATSGTTDTQYF

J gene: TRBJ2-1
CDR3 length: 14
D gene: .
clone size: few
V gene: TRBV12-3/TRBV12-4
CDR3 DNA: TGTGCCAGCAGTTTGAAGAGCGAATACAATGAGCAGTTCTTC
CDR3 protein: CASSLKSEYNEQFF

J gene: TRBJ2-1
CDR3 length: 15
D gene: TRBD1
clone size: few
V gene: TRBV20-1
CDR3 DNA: TGCAGTGCTAGAGATCTCGCGACAGGGGTGTATGAGCAGTTCTTC
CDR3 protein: CSARDLATGVYEQFF

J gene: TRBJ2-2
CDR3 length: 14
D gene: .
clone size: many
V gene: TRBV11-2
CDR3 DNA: TGTGCCAGCAGCTCCTACAGGGACACCGGGGAGCTGTTTTTT
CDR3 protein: CASSSYRDTGELFF

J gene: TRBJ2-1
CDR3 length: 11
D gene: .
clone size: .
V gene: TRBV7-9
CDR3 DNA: TGTGCCAGCAGCCCCCAGGTGGGCCAGTTCTTC
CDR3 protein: CASSPQVGQFF

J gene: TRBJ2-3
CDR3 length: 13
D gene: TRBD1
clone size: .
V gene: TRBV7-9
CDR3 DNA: TGTGCCAGCAGCCTCGACAGGGAAAATACGCAGTATTTT
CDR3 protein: CASSLDRENTQYF

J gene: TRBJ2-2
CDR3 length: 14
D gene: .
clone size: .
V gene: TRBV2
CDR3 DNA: TGTGCCAGCAGAACGGGAGAAGGGACCGGGGAGCTGTTTTTT
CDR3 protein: CASRTGEGTGELFF

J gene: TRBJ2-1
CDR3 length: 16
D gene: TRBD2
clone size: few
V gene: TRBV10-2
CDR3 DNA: TGCGCCAGCTCCTTATTTTCTAGCGGGGGAGACAATGAGCAGTTCTTC
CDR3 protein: CASSLFSSGGDNEQFF

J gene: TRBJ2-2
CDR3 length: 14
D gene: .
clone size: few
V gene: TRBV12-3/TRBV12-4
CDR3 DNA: TGTGCCAGCAGGAGGACTGAAAACACCGGGGAGCTGTTTTTT
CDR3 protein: CASRRTENTGELFF

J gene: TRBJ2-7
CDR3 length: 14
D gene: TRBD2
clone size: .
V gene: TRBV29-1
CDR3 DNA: TGCAGCGTTTATGTAACTAGCGGGGGGTACGAGCAGTACTTC
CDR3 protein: CSVYVTSGGYEQYF

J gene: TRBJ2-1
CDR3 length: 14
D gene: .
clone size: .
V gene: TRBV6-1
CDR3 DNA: TGTGCCAGCAGAAATTCAGGGACCTGGAATGAGCAGTTCTTC
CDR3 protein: CASRNSGTWNEQFF

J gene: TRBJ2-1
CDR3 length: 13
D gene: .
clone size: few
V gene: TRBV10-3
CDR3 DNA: TGTGCCATCAATAGCGGAGGGGGCAATGAGCAGTTCTTC
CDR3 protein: CAINSGGGNEQFF

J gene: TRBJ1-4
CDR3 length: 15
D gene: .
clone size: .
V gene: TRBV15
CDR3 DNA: TGTGCCACCAGCAGAGATACCCTCCCGAATGAAAAACTGTTTTTT
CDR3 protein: CATSRDTLPNEKLFF

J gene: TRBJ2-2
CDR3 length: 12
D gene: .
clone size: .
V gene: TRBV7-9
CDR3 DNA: TGTGCCAGCAGCCCGGTCGGCGGGGAGCTGTTTTTT
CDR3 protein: CASSPVGGELFF

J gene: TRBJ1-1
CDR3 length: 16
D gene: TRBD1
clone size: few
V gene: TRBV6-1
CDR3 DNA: TGTGCCAGCAGCCCAGGTATAGACAGGGCTGGTACTGAAGCTTTCTTT
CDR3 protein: CASSPGIDRAGTEAFF

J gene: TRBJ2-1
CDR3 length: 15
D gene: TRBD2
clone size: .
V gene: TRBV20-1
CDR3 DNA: TGCAGTGCTAGAGCCCCTAGCGGGAGTTTCTATGAGCAGTTCTTC
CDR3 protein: CSARAPSGSFYEQFF

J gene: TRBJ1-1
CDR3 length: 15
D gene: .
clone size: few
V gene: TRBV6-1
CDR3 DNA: TGTGCCAGCAGTCGTAGTAGGGGCGGGGACACTGAAGCTTTCTTT
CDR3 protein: CASSRSRGGDTEAFF

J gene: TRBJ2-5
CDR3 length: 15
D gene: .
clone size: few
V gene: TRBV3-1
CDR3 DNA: TGTGCCAGCAGCCAAGAAGTGGTCCCCCGGGAGACCCAGTACTTC
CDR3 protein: CASSQEVVPRETQYF